This is a list of T cell receptor beta chains from one sample in a study of blood T cell repertoires in COVID-19. The repertoire was sequenced with immunoSEQ multiplex PCR; TCRdb's copy has only in-frame clones and lacks some. Seen here are about 220,000 clones, roughly 79% observed once, and the top ten hold 15%. The material sequenced was PBMCs or T cells enriched from blood (not recorded which). Source of these receptors: a man aged 40-49 years who had recovered from COVID-19. Each CDR3 is given with its conserved first and last residue. D genes are given only for firm matches. Clone sizes are given selectively: once, few, many, or a class where the clone is expanded.

size: NA; V: TRBV7-8; D: NA; J: TRBJ2-1; DNA: TGTGCCAGCAGCTTAGCGGGGGGGCCCAATGAGCAGTTCTTC; CDR3: CASSLAGGPNEQFF
size: NA; V: TRBV27; D: TRBD2; J: TRBJ2-3; DNA: TGTGCCAGCAGTTTTCTAGCGGGAGTTGGGTTAGGAGATACGCAGTATTTT; CDR3: CASSFLAGVGLGDTQYF
size: NA; V: TRBV3-1/TRBV3-2; D: NA; J: TRBJ1-4; DNA: TGTGCCAGCAGCCAAGATTTAGGGGGTGAAAAACTGTTTTTT; CDR3: CASSQDLGGEKLFF
size: NA; V: TRBV19; D: TRBD2; J: TRBJ2-1; DNA: TGTGCCAGTAGTATGATAGCGGGAGGGCCCGGGTCCTACAATGAGCAGTTCTTC; CDR3: CASSMIAGGPGSYNEQFF
size: NA; V: TRBV2; D: TRBD1; J: TRBJ1-1; DNA: TGTGCCAGCAGTTCCGACAGGGGGAGGCCTGAAGCTTTCTTT; CDR3: CASSSDRGRPEAFF
size: NA; V: TRBV19; D: NA; J: TRBJ2-3; DNA: TGTGCCAGTAGAGACGACTACCTGGCAGATACGCAGTATTTT; CDR3: CASRDDYLADTQYF
size: once; V: TRBV9; D: NA; J: TRBJ1-1; DNA: TGTGCCAGCAGCCCAGAGGGGGTGGTGAACACTGAAGCTTTCTTT; CDR3: CASSPEGVVNTEAFF
size: once; V: TRBV7-2; D: NA; J: TRBJ1-6; DNA: TGTGCCAGCAGCTACGGACTGGCTGATAATTCACCCCTCCACTTT; CDR3: CASSYGLADNSPLHF
size: NA; V: TRBV3-1/TRBV3-2; D: NA; J: TRBJ2-1; DNA: TGTGCCAGCAGCCAAGATCTAGTCTCCTACAATGAGCAGTTCTTC; CDR3: CASSQDLVSYNEQFF
size: NA; V: TRBV4-1; D: NA; J: TRBJ1-3; DNA: TGCGCCAGCAGCCCTGTAGCCGGGGGGCGTAACACCATATATTTT; CDR3: CASSPVAGGRNTIYF
size: NA; V: TRBV30; D: NA; J: TRBJ1-4; DNA: TGTGCCTGGAGTGGAGGGTGGGGGCGCGAAAAACTGTTTTTT; CDR3: CAWSGGWGREKLFF
size: NA; V: TRBV4-2; D: NA; J: TRBJ1-3; DNA: TGTGCCAGCAGCCAGAGGACAGCTGGAAACACCATATATTTT; CDR3: CASSQRTAGNTIYF
size: NA; V: TRBV6-5; D: TRBD1; J: TRBJ2-7; DNA: TGTGCCAGCAGAGCAGGACAGGGGAGGTACGAGCAGTACTTC; CDR3: CASRAGQGRYEQYF
size: NA; V: TRBV9; D: NA; J: TRBJ1-6; DNA: TGTGCCAGCAGCGTAGACAGGGAGGGTTCACCCCTCCACTTT; CDR3: CASSVDREGSPLHF
size: NA; V: TRBV7-6; D: TRBD1; J: TRBJ1-1; DNA: TGTGCCAGCGGACAGGGGGCAAACACTGAAGCTTTCTTT; CDR3: CASGQGANTEAFF
size: few; V: TRBV28; D: TRBD1; J: TRBJ1-1; DNA: TGTGCCAGCAGTCCCTGGACAGGGGCGAACACTGAAGCTTTCTTT; CDR3: CASSPWTGANTEAFF
size: NA; V: TRBV10-3; D: NA; J: TRBJ1-2; DNA: TGTGCCATCAGTGTGTCCAGCGACTATGGCTACACCTTC; CDR3: CAISVSSDYGYTF
size: NA; V: TRBV6-5; D: NA; J: TRBJ1-5; DNA: TGTGCCAGCAGTGACTCCAGGGTTCAGCCCCAGCATTTT; CDR3: CASSDSRVQPQHF